The subject of this entry is one TCR beta chain. Its antigen remains undetermined. It has no much larger one-base neighbor in the sample; base qualities were not kept. These data originate in a study of blood T cell repertoires in COVID-19 (dated by TCRdb to 2020 to 2021). In terms of the full investigation: Samples covering the acute and convalescent phases of COVID-19 were provided by collaborators in the United States, Italy and Spain. The dataset comprised deeply sampled blood TCRbeta repertoires from subjects exposed to, actively infected with, or recovered from COVID-19. Where HLA class I and class II types were available, the types were taken from metadata supplied by the sample provider, not from assay-based typing. The samples were drawn from two sources: the first 160 participants of the ongoing ImmuneRACE study, and 1,254 subjects contributed by 6 global collaborators. The material from the prospective study consisted of cDNA or gDNA derived from T cells, B-cell-depleted T cells, or PBMCs. The repertoires were released in a freely available public database meant as a resource for research on the immune response to SARS-CoV-2. A de-identified subject ID, COVID-19 status, age in years and sex were almost always included in the sample metadata. Here is what the overall study found, with its caveats: The quantity of clinical and demographic metadata differed by source and by participant and was supplied without curation.

TCRbeta CDR3 regions were amplified from genomic DNA by means of the immunoSEQ Assay, a bias-controlled multiplex PCR. Per the source publication's procedure: Within the assay, amplification of reference gene primers was used to estimate how many nucleated cells each sample contained. To quantify the absolute abundance of each unique TCRbeta CDR3 rearrangement, sequence reads were collapsed and filtered. For each sample, productive Simpson clonality was calculated as the square root of Simpson's diversity index across productive rearrangements. TCRdb took over this immuneACCESS table, retaining in-frame rearrangements with V and J assigned. Such tables are incomplete; in checked studies, under half of the missing clones stem from an unresolved V gene, and the remainder is unexplained. V and J calls plus clone size are reproduced from that table; the DNA served to infer D and trimming. Present in this sample are approximately 200,000 clones, roughly 80% of which were seen just once. 4% to 6% of the sample is held by the ten biggest clonotypes.

Another Seattle source contributed samples from volunteer blood donors who had recovered from COVID-19. Each collaborating institution followed its own protocols to collect whole blood in K2EDTA tubes. Collaborator samples were shipped for TCRbeta analysis as frozen whole blood, isolated PBMCs, or DNA extracted from either sample type. The CDR3 holds 15 amino acids from the cysteine to the phenylalanine. Kept here is only the CDR3 DNA, which spans 45 bases and is read in frame from base 1. Looking up the germline V gene (reference sequence) yields CDR1 GTSNPN and CDR2 SVGIG. At the junction V is shortened by 0 bases and J by 7 bases, with 16 bases in between.

The sample taken for sequencing was peripheral blood. The V and J segments used are TRBV30 and TRBJ1-5; the D gene identity is not certain. The clonotype comes from a woman aged 60-70 years who had recovered from COVID-19. The nucleotide sequence is given as TGTGCCTGGAGTGTTATAAGAGGGAGACAACAGCCCCAGCATTTT. This is translated as CAWSVIRGRQQPQHF.